This TCR beta chain appears in the sequencing data of a study of blood T cell repertoires in COVID-19. Overall study context: Acute and convalescent COVID-19 samples came from the United States, Italy and Spain. Sources were T cells, B-cell-depleted T cells, or PBMCs; the material itself was cDNA or gDNA.

This clone has only a few counts. Original methodology: Amplification with reference gene primers provided the estimates of nucleated cell counts. Profiled with immunoSEQ multiplex PCR; TCRdb holds only in-frame clones, not every one. The V and J calls and clone size are taken from that table; D and trimming were inferred from the DNA. The table lists 120,000 or so clones, 70% to 80% of them singletons, with 7.9% in the top ten. V lost 5 bases, J lost 0 bases, and 7 bases stayed unmatched. Germline loops: CDR1 SGHNT, CDR2 YYREEE (reference sequence). This CDR3 contains 15 residues. The rearrangement joins TRBV5-4 to TRBJ2-7; 8 nucleotides match TRBD1. This TCR derives from a human donor in a cohort sampled during active COVID-19. Material for sequencing was peripheral blood. The CDR3, as DNA: TGTGCCAGCAGGCCGACAGGGGCAAGCTCCTACGAGCAGTACTTC. Its translation is CASRPTGASSYEQYF. The complete variable domain, with remaining parts taken from reference TRBV5-4 and TRBJ2-7, reads ETGVTQSPTHLIKTRGQQVTLRCSSQSGHNTVSWYQQALGQGPQFIFQYYREEENGRGNFPPRFSGLQFPNYSSELNVNALELDDSALYLCASRPTGASSYEQYFGPGTRLTVT.